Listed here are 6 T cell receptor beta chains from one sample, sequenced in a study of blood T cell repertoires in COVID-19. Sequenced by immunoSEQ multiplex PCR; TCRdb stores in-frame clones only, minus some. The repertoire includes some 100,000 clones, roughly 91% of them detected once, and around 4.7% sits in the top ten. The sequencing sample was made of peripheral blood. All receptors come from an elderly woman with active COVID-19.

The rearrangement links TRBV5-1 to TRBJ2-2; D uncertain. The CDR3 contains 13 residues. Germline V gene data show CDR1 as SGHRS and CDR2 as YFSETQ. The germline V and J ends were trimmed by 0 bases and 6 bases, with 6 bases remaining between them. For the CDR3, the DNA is TGCGCCAGCAGCTTGGAGCGTGCCGGGGAGCTGTTTTTT. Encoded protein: CASSLERAGELFF.

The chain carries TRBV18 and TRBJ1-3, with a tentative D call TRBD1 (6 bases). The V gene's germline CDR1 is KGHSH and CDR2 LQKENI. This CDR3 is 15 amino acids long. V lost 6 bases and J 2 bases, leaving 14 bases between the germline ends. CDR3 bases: TGTGCCAGCTCCACCGTTGGGGGCGCTGGAAACACCATATATTTT. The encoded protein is CASSTVGGAGNTIYF.

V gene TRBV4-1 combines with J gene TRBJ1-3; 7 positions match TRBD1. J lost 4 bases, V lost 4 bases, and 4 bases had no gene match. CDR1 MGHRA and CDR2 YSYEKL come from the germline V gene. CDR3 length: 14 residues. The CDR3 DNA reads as TGCGCCAGCAGCCGAGACAGGGAAGGAAACACCATATATTTT. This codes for CASSRDREGNTIYF.

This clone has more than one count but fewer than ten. CDR3: CASSLLADVSYNEQFF. The CDR3 coding sequence is TGTGCCAGCAGCTTACTAGCGGATGTATCCTACAATGAGCAGTTCTTC. The J gene is TRBJ2-1, the V gene TRBV7-3, with 7 bases that match TRBD2. Trimming cost V 2 bases and J 1 base; bases outside gene matches: 5. The V gene's germline CDR1 is SGHTA and CDR2 FQGTGA. This CDR3 contains 16 residues.

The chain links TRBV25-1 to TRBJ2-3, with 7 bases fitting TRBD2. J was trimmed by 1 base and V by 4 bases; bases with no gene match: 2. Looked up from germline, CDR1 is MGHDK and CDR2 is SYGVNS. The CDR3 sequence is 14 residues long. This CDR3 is CASSAAGGTDTQYF. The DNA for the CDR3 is TGTGCCAGCAGTGCCGCGGGAGGCACAGATACGCAGTATTTT.

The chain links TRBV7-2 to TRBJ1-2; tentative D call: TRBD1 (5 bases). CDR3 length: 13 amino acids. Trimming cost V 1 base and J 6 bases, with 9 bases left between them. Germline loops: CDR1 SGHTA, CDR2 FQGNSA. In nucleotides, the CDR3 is TGTGCCAGCAGCTTAGGAGGGGAGGATGGCTACACCTTC. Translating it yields CASSLGGEDGYTF.